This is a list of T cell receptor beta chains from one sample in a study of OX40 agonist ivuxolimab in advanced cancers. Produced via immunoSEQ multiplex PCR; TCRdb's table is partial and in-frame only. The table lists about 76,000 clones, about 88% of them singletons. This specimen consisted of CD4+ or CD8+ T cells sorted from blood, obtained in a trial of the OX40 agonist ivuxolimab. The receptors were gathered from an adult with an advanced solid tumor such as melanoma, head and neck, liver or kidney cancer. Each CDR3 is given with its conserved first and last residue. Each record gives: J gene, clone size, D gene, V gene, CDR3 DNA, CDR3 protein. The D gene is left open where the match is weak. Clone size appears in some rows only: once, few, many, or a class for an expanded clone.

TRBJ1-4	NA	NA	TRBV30	TGTGCCTGGAGTGGCGGGGATGAAAAACTGTTTTTT	CAWSGGDEKLFF
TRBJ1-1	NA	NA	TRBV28	TGTGCCAGCAGAGGACCGGACACTGAAGCTTTCTTT	CASRGPDTEAFF
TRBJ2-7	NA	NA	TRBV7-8	TGTGCCAGCAGCTTAGGCGTCGGCCACAGGAACGAGCAGTACTTC	CASSLGVGHRNEQYF
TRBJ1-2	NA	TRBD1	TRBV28	TGTGCCAGCAGTAGGACAGGGGGCCCGGCCCCTAACTATGGCTACACCTTC	CASSRTGGPAPNYGYTF
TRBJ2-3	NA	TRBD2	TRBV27	TGTGCCAGCAGTTTATCCTGGACTAGCGGTTCGGATACGCAGTATTTT	CASSLSWTSGSDTQYF
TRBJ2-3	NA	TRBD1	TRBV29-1	TGCAGCATCAGCTATGGGACAGATAGCACAGATACGCAGTATTTT	CSISYGTDSTDTQYF
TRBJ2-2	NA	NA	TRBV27	TGTGCCAGCAGCAATAAACCGGCCGGGGAGCTGTTTTTT	CASSNKPAGELFF
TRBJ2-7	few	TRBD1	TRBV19	TGTGCCAGTAAACCCGGGACAGGAGACTACGAGCAGTACTTC	CASKPGTGDYEQYF
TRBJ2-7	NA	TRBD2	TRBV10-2	TGCGCCAGCACCCTAGCGGGTTCCTACGAGCAGTACTTC	CASTLAGSYEQYF
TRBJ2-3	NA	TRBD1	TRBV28	TGTGCCAGCAGTTCGTTAACAGGGGGCACAGATACGCAGTATTTT	CASSSLTGGTDTQYF
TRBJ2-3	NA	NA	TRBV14	TGTGCCAGCAGCCCGCTTCAGGCAGATACGCAGTATTTT	CASSPLQADTQYF
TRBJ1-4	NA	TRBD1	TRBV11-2	TGTGCCAGCAGCATCGGGACAGGGCTCGAACTGTTTTTT	CASSIGTGLELFF
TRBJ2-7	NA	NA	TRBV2	TGTGCCAGCAGTGAAGCGGTCGTCAGACAATACTACGAGCAGTACTTC	CASSEAVVRQYYEQYF
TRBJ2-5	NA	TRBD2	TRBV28	TGTGCCAGCAGCCTAGTGGGCGGGGGGTACCAAGAGACCCAGTACTTC	CASSLVGGGYQETQYF
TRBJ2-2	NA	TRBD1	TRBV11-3	TGTGCCAGCAGCTTAGTGGGACAGGGGGCGCGCGGGGAGCTGTTTTTT	CASSLVGQGARGELFF
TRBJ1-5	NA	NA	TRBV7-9	TGTGCCAGCAGCTTGCAGGGAGTCAATCAGCCCCAGCATTTT	CASSLQGVNQPQHF
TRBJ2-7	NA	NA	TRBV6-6	TGTGCCAGCATCTTCAGACCAGGGTACGAGCAGTACTTC	CASIFRPGYEQYF
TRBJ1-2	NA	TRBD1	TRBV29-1	TGCAGCGTCCCGGGACAGGCGCTCTATGGCTACACCTTC	CSVPGQALYGYTF
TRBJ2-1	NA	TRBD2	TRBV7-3	TGTGCCAGCAGCTTAACTAGCGGGAGCAATGAGCAGTTCTTC	CASSLTSGSNEQFF
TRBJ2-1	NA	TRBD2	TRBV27	TGTGCCAGCTATCGGGAGGGGAATGAGCAGTTCTTC	CASYREGNEQFF
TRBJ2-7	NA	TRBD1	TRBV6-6	TGTGCCAGCAGTGACTCCGGGACAGGGGTCCACGAGCAGTACTTC	CASSDSGTGVHEQYF
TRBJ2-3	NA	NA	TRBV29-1	TGCAGCGTTTTCTTGGGTTGGACAGATACGCAGTATTTT	CSVFLGWTDTQYF
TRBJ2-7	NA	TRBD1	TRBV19	TGTGCCAGTAGCCGGGGGACAGGGACGGTCTACGAGCAGTACTTC	CASSRGTGTVYEQYF
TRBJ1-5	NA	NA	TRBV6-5	TGTGCCAGCAGTTTCGGGGCGAGGGGCCAGCCCCAGCATTTT	CASSFGARGQPQHF
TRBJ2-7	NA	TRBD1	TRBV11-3	TGTGCCAGCAGCTTACAGCTGACAGGGGCCTCCTACGAGCAGTACTTC	CASSLQLTGASYEQYF
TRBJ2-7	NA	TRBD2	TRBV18	TGTGCCAGCTCACCACCGGGACTAGCGGGAGTCTCCGAGCAGTACTTC	CASSPPGLAGVSEQYF
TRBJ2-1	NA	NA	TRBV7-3	TGTGCCAGCAGCTTAGTTAGTCCGGCTTACAATGAGCAGTTCTTC	CASSLVSPAYNEQFF